This T cell receptor (beta chain) is from a study of Ad26.COV2.S vaccination and SARS-CoV-2 variants. For the study at large: Donor was one of the participants in the Ad26.COV2.S arm of the COV1001 trial. Dosing was one shot or two shots 56 days apart.

This clone was seen a single time. What it binds is not known. Germline V CDR1 and CDR2: SGHTA, FQGTGA. The CDR3 is made up of 16 amino acids. V was clipped by 2 bases and J by 3 bases; unmatched bases: 5. TCRdb's table, derived via immunoSEQ multiplex PCR, lists solely in-frame clones and lacks some. The table records a few hundred thousand clones, 89% of them present only once. Study-wide findings and caveats: An underestimation of total T cell responses may have resulted from the TCR breadth and depth analyses.

Described treatment: around 19 received Ad26.COV2.S at low or high dose, single or two shots; several received placebo; per-sample allocation not given. The study sampled participants on day 63 after the first vaccine or placebo injection. An Ad26 vector expressing Wuhan-strain SARS-CoV-2 spike served as the vaccine. The J gene is TRBJ2-2, the V gene TRBV7-3, with TRBD2 identical over 8 bases. This TCR was recovered from a person aged 18 to 65 who received the Ad26.COV2.S COVID-19 vaccine or a placebo. Material: peripheral blood, obtained in a trial of Ad26.COV2.S vaccine versus placebo. In nucleotides, the CDR3 is TGTGCCAGCAGCTTAGACGGGAGGGCCCACACCGGGGAGCTGTTTTTT. The encoded protein is CASSLDGRAHTGELFF.